The 10 T cell receptor beta chains reported below all come from one sample, sequenced in a study of blood T cell repertoires in COVID-19. Libraries were prepared by immunoSEQ multiplex PCR; TCRdb keeps only in-frame clonotypes and omits some of them. The sample has some 700,000 clones, just under 90% seen once. Sequencing used peripheral blood. The origin of the receptors is a woman younger than 30 with acute or convalescent COVID-19.

V is TRBV3-1 (or the pseudogene TRBV3-2) and J is TRBJ2-3; D is perhaps TRBD2 (6 bases). This CDR3 contains 17 residues. Germline V CDR1 and CDR2: LGHDT, YNNKEL (reference sequence). Between the trimmed V and J ends, which lost 4 bases and 1 base, there was a span of 18 bases. This CDR3 is CASSRQIRGSGTDTQYF. CDR3 nucleotides: TGTGCCAGCAGCCGACAGATTCGGGGGTCTGGCACAGATACGCAGTATTTT.

This clone appeared once. The chain is built from TRBV4-1 and TRBJ1-5; 10 bases fit TRBD1. Germline V gene lookup returns CDR1 MGHRA and CDR2 YSYEKL. V lost 3 bases to trimming and J lost 6 bases; unmatched junction nucleotides: 5. This CDR3 comprises 15 residues. CDR3 region: CASSQLTGGTQPQHF. CDR3 nucleotide sequence: TGCGCCAGCAGCCAGTTGACAGGGGGCACTCAGCCCCAGCATTTT.

J is TRBJ2-7 and V is TRBV30; D is ambiguous. Germline CDR1 reads GTSNPN; CDR2 reads SVGIG (reference sequence). Trimming removed 0 bases at V and 3 bases at J, with 9 bases between. This CDR3 region has 13 residues. The CDR3 region is CAWSVRFHYEQYF. CDR3 in DNA: TGTGCCTGGAGTGTACGGTTTCACTACGAGCAGTACTTC.

This clone was seen more than once but under ten times. The J gene is TRBJ2-2, the V gene TRBV6-2 or TRBV6-3, with D tentatively TRBD1 (5 bases). Trimming stripped 0 bases from V and 3 bases from J, with 5 bases between. Per germline, CDR1 MNHEY and CDR2 SVGEGT. The CDR3 contains 14 residues. The CDR3 sequence is CASSYSTDTGELFF. The DNA for the CDR3 is TGTGCCAGCAGTTACTCGACAGACACCGGGGAGCTGTTTTTT.

The V call is TRBV6-5, the J call TRBJ1-1; no clear D. The germline V gene has CDR1 MNHEY and CDR2 SVGAGI. The CDR3 has 14 amino acids. V lost 0 bases and J 6 bases, leaving 11 bases between the germline ends. CDR3 sequence reads: CASSYSSGAAEAFF. DNA for the CDR3: TGTGCCAGCAGTTACTCTTCCGGAGCAGCTGAAGCTTTCTTT.

V gene TRBV25-1 combines with J gene TRBJ1-6; D unresolved. The V gene lost 8 bases and the J gene lost 9 bases, with 8 bases spanning the gap. The CDR3 has 11 amino acids. Germline CDR1 and CDR2: MGHDK and SYGVNS. The CDR3 here is CASGVGSPLHF. The DNA for the CDR3 is TGTGCCAGCGGAGTGGGTTCACCCCTCCACTTT.

The chain couples TRBV9 to TRBJ2-2; 8 bases agree with TRBD1. Germline CDR1 is SGDLS and CDR2 is YYNGEE. With 1 base clipped from V and 4 bases from J, the junction kept 12 bases outside the gene matches. This CDR3 is built from 18 residues. CDR3 sequence (DNA): TGTGCCAGCAGCGTATCCGGTCCGGGACAGGTCGGCACCGGGGAGCTGTTTTTT. It translates to CASSVSGPGQVGTGELFF.

The chain couples TRBV29-1 to TRBJ1-2, with unresolved D. CDR3 length equals 12 residues. V was clipped by 3 bases and J by 8 bases, with 13 bases between them. CDR1 SQVTM and CDR2 ANQGSEA come from the germline V gene. CDR3 amino acids: CSVEGLAGGYTF. The CDR3 DNA reads TGCAGCGTTGAGGGTCTGGCGGGAGGCTACACCTTC.

In its sample, this clone was seen a few times. The chain couples TRBV13 to TRBJ1-3, with D possibly matching TRBD1 (5 bases). Trimming shortened V by 6 bases and J by 3 bases, and 9 bases separated the two germline ends. The CDR3 spans 13 residues. Germline V gives CDR1 PRHDT, CDR2 FYEKMQ (reference sequence). This chain's CDR3 is CASRGPVGNTIYF. Written as DNA, the CDR3 is TGTGCCAGCAGGGGGCCGGTTGGAAACACCATATATTTT.

This sequence joins TRBV7-9 and TRBJ2-5, with 7 bases identical to TRBD2. This CDR3 is built from 13 residues. The ends lost 7 bases at V and 7 bases at J; junction bases unmatched: 9. In germline, CDR1 is SEHNR, CDR2 FQNEAQ (reference sequence). The CDR3 region has the DNA TGTGCCAGCACGCCTCGGGGGGAGGCGACCCAGTACTTC. It yields the protein CASTPRGEATQYF. Together with reference TRBV7-9 and TRBJ2-5, the CDR3 gives the full variable domain: DTGVSQNPRHKITKRGQNVTFRCDPISEHNRLYWYRQTLGQGPEFLTYFQNEAQLEKSRLLSDRFSAERPKGSFSTLEIQRTEQGDSAMYLCASTPRGEATQYFGPGTRLLVL.